The 27 T cell receptor beta chains in this list originate from one sample, sequenced in a study of spatial heterogeneity in lung cancer. Noted time point: sample taken at primary tumor resection. Sequencing covered unsorted whole RNA taken from tumor, nontumor lung or frozen PBMC. Each CDR3 protein gets one entry after TCRdb re-called the 5' RACE reads with MiXCR. The sample has roughly 70,000 distinct CDR3 sequences, about an eighth seen once; the top ten hold over 5.5%. The sample in question was PBMCs, obtained at surgery. These receptors were collected from a male donor with early-stage non-small cell lung cancer.

There are a few counts of this clonotype. The rearrangement links TRBV20-1 to TRBJ1-5; TRBD1 might be the D (6 bases). CDR3 length equals 16 residues. Trimming cost V 5 bases and J 4 bases, with 21 bases left between them. The germline V gene has CDR1 DFQATT and CDR2 SNEGSKA (reference sequence). CDR3 nucleotides: TGCAGTGCTGGGGGGGGCGTCGGACAGAGAAATCAGCCCCAGCATTTT. Translating gives CSAGGGVGQRNQPQHF.

In its sample, this clonotype was seen a few times. The gene calls are TRBV11-2 and TRBJ2-2; no reliable D call. V lost 5 bases to trimming and J lost 0 bases, with 10 bases between them. Per germline, CDR1 SGHAT and CDR2 FQNNGV. The CDR3 has 15 amino acids. The CDR3 DNA is TGTGCCAGCAGCCGAGGCGAGACGAACACCGGGGAGCTGTTTTTT. It encodes CASSRGETNTGELFF.

This chain uses TRBV5-1 with TRBJ2-2, with unresolved D. CDR1 and CDR2 (germline): SGHRS, YFSETQ. Trimming removed 2 bases from V and 4 bases from J, with 12 bases in between. This CDR3 is 15 amino acids long. CDR3 sequence (DNA): TGCGCCAGCAGCTTTAGTGGGTTTGCCACCGGGGAGCTGTTTTTT. Translated, it gives CASSFSGFATGELFF.

The rearrangement links TRBV11-2 to TRBJ2-7; 7 positions match TRBD2. The CDR3 sequence is 14 residues long. CDR1 and CDR2 from the germline V gene are SGHAT and FQNNGV. V was pared by 6 bases and J by 0 bases, with 5 bases of the junction left unmatched. The CDR3 sequence is CASRRGLFSYEQYF. The CDR3 region has the DNA TGTGCCAGCAGAAGGGGACTATTCTCCTACGAGCAGTACTTC.

The CDR3 protein is CASSLWQGVNNEQFF. In DNA, the CDR3 is TGTGCCAGCAGCTTATGGCAGGGTGTCAACAATGAGCAGTTCTTC. This chain connects TRBV7-9 to TRBJ2-1, with D maybe TRBD1 (5 bases). V lost 2 bases and J 5 bases, leaving 13 bases between the germline ends. This CDR3 is built from 15 residues. Looked up from germline, CDR1 is SEHNR and CDR2 is FQNEAQ (reference sequence).

This clonotype was detected only a few times. The gene calls are TRBV20-1 and TRBJ2-7; no reliable D call. V dropped 2 bases and J dropped 0 bases, with 8 bases sitting between them. CDR3 length: 13 amino acids. The germline CDR1 and CDR2 sequences are DFQATT and SNEGSKA (reference sequence). CDR3 coding DNA: TGCAGTGCTAGACCAACTCTCTCCTACGAGCAGTACTTC. It specifies CSARPTLSYEQYF.

The sample holds one count of this clonotype. This chain uses TRBV10-2 with TRBJ2-2; 7 nucleotides match TRBD2. The V and J ends lost 7 bases and 6 bases, in that order; junction bases with no gene match: 5. Germline V CDR1 and CDR2: WSHSY, SAAADI. The CDR3 has 13 residues. The CDR3 is CASNLAEAGELFF. CDR3 nucleotide sequence: TGCGCCAGCAACCTAGCGGAAGCCGGGGAGCTGTTTTTT.

This chain connects TRBV2 to TRBJ1-5; D perhaps matches TRBD1 (6 bases). CDR1 and CDR2 (germline): SNHLY, FYNNEI. CDR3 length: 15 residues. V was clipped by 6 bases and J by 3 bases, with 15 bases between them. CDR3 nucleotides: TGTGCCAGCAGCCCGGGGGGCTTGTACAATCAGCCCCAGCATTTT. This sequence encodes CASSPGGLYNQPQHF.

The genes are TRBV5-1 and TRBJ1-1, with a weak D call TRBD1 (5 bases). The CDR3 is made up of 14 amino acids. Trimming cost V 3 bases and J 0 bases, with 9 bases left between them. Germline lookup yields CDR1 SGHRS and CDR2 YFSETQ. This CDR3 is CASSSQGLNTEAFF. In DNA form, the CDR3 reads TGCGCCAGCAGCTCGCAGGGCTTGAACACTGAAGCTTTCTTT.

The chain carries TRBV7-6 and TRBJ2-5, with 7 bases matching TRBD1. The junction had 13 bases not matched to a gene; V was cut back by 1 base and J by 5 bases. This CDR3 spans 17 amino acids. Per germline, CDR1 SGHVS and CDR2 FNYEAQ. In nucleotides, the CDR3 is TGTGCCAGCAGCTTAGAAGCTGGGAGACAGGGCTGGGAGACCCAGTACTTC. Translating it yields CASSLEAGRQGWETQYF.

This clonotype was recorded only once. J is TRBJ1-1 and V is TRBV20-1, with D possibly being TRBD1 (6 bases). Trimming left V 6 bases short and J 3 bases short, with 11 bases between. Looked up from germline, CDR1 is DFQATT and CDR2 is SNEGSKA (reference sequence). The CDR3 has 12 amino acids. The CDR3 bases are TGCAGTGCAACACAGGGAGACACTGAAGCTTTCTTT. This codes for CSATQGDTEAFF.

This clonotype was seen only a few times. CDR3 loop: CASSWSISTDTQYF. Here the CDR3 DNA reads TGTGCCAGCAGCTGGTCTATCAGCACAGATACGCAGTATTTT. The V call is TRBV11-2, the J call TRBJ2-3; D is undetermined. The germline V gene has CDR1 SGHAT and CDR2 FQNNGV. Between the trimmed V and J ends, which lost 4 bases and 0 bases, there was a span of 8 bases. The CDR3 is 14 residues long.

This clonotype was observed a few times. CDR3 sequence: CASNQGDQPQHF. The CDR3 DNA follows: TGTGCCAGTAATCAGGGGGATCAGCCCCAGCATTTT. V gene TRBV19 combines with J gene TRBJ1-5; 7 bases agree with TRBD1. The CDR3 extends over 12 amino acids. After removal of 7 bases from V and 5 bases from J, the junction contained 2 bases not matched to a gene. The germline gives CDR1 LNHDA, CDR2 SQIVND (reference sequence).

The gene calls are TRBV30 and TRBJ1-1, with D uncertain. There are 17 residues in the CDR3. The germline V gene has CDR1 GTSNPN and CDR2 SVGIG (reference sequence). V gave up 5 bases and J gave up 1 base, with 23 bases separating them. The CDR3 nucleotides are TGTGCCTGGCGAACGGCAGGACGAAACCTTAGGAACACTGAAGCTTTCTTT. The encoded protein is CAWRTAGRNLRNTEAFF.

This clonotype was seen a handful of times. This chain links TRBV7-2 with TRBJ1-2, with D possibly matching TRBD1 (5 bases). CDR1 is SGHTA and CDR2 is FQGNSA in the germline V gene. The CDR3 contains 15 residues. Trimming took off 3 bases at V and 8 bases at J, with 19 bases between the two ends. The CDR3 is CASSFTTESYRGYTF. As DNA, the CDR3 is TGTGCCAGCAGCTTTACGACAGAATCTTATCGAGGCTACACCTTC.

There are a few counts of this clonotype. The CDR3 nucleotides are TGTGCCATCAGTGAAAAGGGGGTCTACACTGAAGCTTTCTTT. Protein sequence: CAISEKGVYTEAFF. The V call is TRBV10-3, the J call TRBJ1-1; TRBD1 might be the D (6 bases). With 3 bases removed from V and 3 bases from J, the gap between germline ends came to 11 bases. This CDR3 spans 14 amino acids. CDR1 is ENHRY, CDR2 SYGVKD, per germline.

In regard to this clonotype: A single base separates this from a much larger clone, so it may be a read error. J is TRBJ2-3 and V is TRBV3-1; D may match TRBD1 or TRBD2 (5 bases each). This CDR3 has 13 amino acids. Germline V gene lookup returns CDR1 LGHDT and CDR2 YNNKEL (reference sequence). Between the trimmed V and J ends, which lost 7 bases and 2 bases, there was a span of 10 bases. The CDR3 is CASIPGTTDTQYF. The CDR3 nucleotides read TGTGCCAGCATCCCAGGGACCACAGATACGCAGTATTTT.

This chain connects TRBV30 to TRBJ2-3, with D uncertain. Germline V gene data show CDR1 as GTSNPN and CDR2 as SVGIG (reference sequence). The ends were cut back, 0 bases at V and 3 bases at J, with 13 bases in the middle. The CDR3 has 15 amino acids. In nucleotides, the CDR3 is TGTGCCTGGAGTGTAAGGGCGTCAGCTACAGATACGCAGTATTTT. Translated, it gives CAWSVRASATDTQYF. Complete variable domain (other parts from reference TRBV30 and TRBJ2-3): SQTIHQWPATLVQPVGSPLSLECTVEGTSNPNLYWYRQAAGRGLQLLFYSVGIGQISSEVPQNLSASRPQDRQFILSSKKLLLSDSGFYLCAWSVRASATDTQYFGPGTRLTVL.

The gene calls are TRBV11-2 and TRBJ2-1; TRBD2 matches at 8 bases. This CDR3 contains 16 residues. Looked up from germline, CDR1 is SGHAT and CDR2 is FQNNGV. V trimming: 6 bases; J trimming: 3 bases; junction bases outside the gene matches: 10. CDR3 nucleotides: TGTGCCAGCAGTTACAGACTAGCGAGGGACTACAATGAGCAGTTCTTC. Translated, it gives CASSYRLARDYNEQFF.

The chain combines TRBV5-1 with TRBJ1-2; TRBD1 matches at 8 bases. V was clipped by 5 bases and J by 7 bases; unmatched bases: 13. The CDR3 covers 15 residues. CDR1 and CDR2 from the germline V gene are SGHRS and YFSETQ. CDR3 residues: CASRYGQGHSSGYTF. DNA of the CDR3: TGCGCCAGCAGATACGGACAGGGCCACTCTAGTGGCTACACCTTC.

This clonotype was seen at least ten times. V gene TRBV18 combines with J gene TRBJ2-1; TRBD1 might be the D (6 bases). Trimming stripped 6 bases from V and 2 bases from J, with 11 bases between. The CDR3 is 14 amino acids. Germline V gene lookup returns CDR1 KGHSH and CDR2 LQKENI. The CDR3 DNA sequence: TGTGCCAGCTCCCTGACAGGCGCCTACAATGAGCAGTTCTTC. As protein: CASSLTGAYNEQFF.

This clonotype has more than one count but fewer than ten. The V call is TRBV28, the J call TRBJ2-7; TRBD1 aligns across 8 bases. The germline V gene encodes CDR1 MDHEN and CDR2 SYDVKM. The length of the CDR3 is 15 residues. Trimming removed 5 bases from V and 2 bases from J; junction bases left unmatched: 8. As DNA, the CDR3 is TGTGCCAGCAGTCCCCGGACAGGGCTTACCTACGAGCAGTACTTC. It yields the protein CASSPRTGLTYEQYF.

In this sample, this clonotype turned up a few times. This sequence joins TRBV7-6 and TRBJ2-7; possibly TRBD2 for D (6 bases). Trimming took off 1 base at V and 0 bases at J, with 13 bases between the two ends. The CDR3 is 16 residues long. CDR1 SGHVS and CDR2 FNYEAQ come from the germline V gene. The CDR3 coding sequence is TGTGCCAGCAGCTTAGGTACGGGGGAAGCCTCCTACGAGCAGTACTTC. Its translation: CASSLGTGEASYEQYF.

This chain joins TRBV27 and TRBJ2-5, with D perhaps matching TRBD1 or TRBD2 (5 bases each). The length of the CDR3 is 13 residues. Germline CDR1 MNHEY, CDR2 SMNVEV (reference sequence). Trimming cost V 3 bases and J 7 bases, with 12 bases left between them. The CDR3 is CASSLGESGTQYF. The DNA for the CDR3 is TGTGCCAGCAGTTTGGGGGAGAGCGGGACCCAGTACTTC.

By sample fraction, this clonotype is medium-sized. The genes are TRBV27 and TRBJ1-5, with D unresolved. The germline gives CDR1 MNHEY, CDR2 SMNVEV (reference sequence). V gave up 6 bases and J gave up 0 bases, with 9 bases separating them. The CDR3 runs to 14 residues. The CDR3 is CASSISNSNQPQHF. The CDR3 coding sequence is TGTGCCAGCAGCATTTCCAATAGCAATCAGCCCCAGCATTTT.

The V call is TRBV12-3 or TRBV12-4, the J call TRBJ1-5; no definite D call. The CDR3 is 15 amino acids. The V end was cut by 8 bases, the J end by 6 bases, with 20 bases between. The CDR3 sequence: CASAVRTAGSQPQHF. CDR3 nucleotide sequence: TGTGCCAGCGCGGTGCGGACCGCCGGAAGTCAGCCCCAGCATTTT.

This clonotype occurred many times. V gene TRBV29-1 combines with J gene TRBJ1-4; D is possibly TRBD1 (5 bases). The V and J ends lost 2 bases and 8 bases respectively, with 9 bases between them. Germline CDR1 is SQVTM and CDR2 is ANQGSEA. CDR3 length: 12 residues. CDR3 residues: CSVEQGNEKLFF. In DNA form, the CDR3 reads TGCAGCGTTGAACAGGGAAACGAAAAACTGTTTTTT.